Sequencing of this T cell receptor beta chain was carried out in a study of Graves' ophthalmopathy and Graves' hyperthyroidism. Study at large: Pretreatment peripheral blood was obtained at initial diagnosis. Broader study findings: In blood appeared most of the expanded thyroid clonotypes whose frequency exceeded 0.001.

Per the germline V gene, CDR1 is SNHLY and CDR2 is FYNNEI. Trimming stripped 8 bases from V and 2 bases from J, with 15 bases between. There are 15 residues in the CDR3. Amplification of the TCR beta CDR3 regions used RNA transcripts (as template). The first-round RT-PCR employed HTBI primers together with the Qiagen OneStep RT-PCR kit. A multiplex PCR was then performed as the second round. One entry per CDR3 protein, called by TCRdb with MiXCR from the multiplex PCR reads. The data hold about 400,000 distinct CDR3 sequences, with roughly 18% observed a single time. Pregnancy or lactation, uncontrolled infections and other autoimmune diseases were grounds for excluding patients. Serum thyroxine and TRAb, along with clinical symptoms, thyroid ultrasound and orbital computed tomography, were what diagnosis relied on. This clonotype has at least ten counts. Its antigen is currently unknown.

The chain has TRBV2 and TRBJ2-2, with D possibly being TRBD2 (6 bases). Sequencing used peripheral blood. This TCR derives from a young woman with Graves' ophthalmopathy. CDR3 bases: TGTGCCAGCGGGGGACTGACGATAAACACCGGGGAGCTGTTTTTT. This encodes CASGGLTINTGELFF.